This T cell receptor beta chain was recovered during a study of breast tumors, draining lymph nodes, adjacent tissues. In TCRdb, the multiplex PCR reads were re-called with MiXCR into one record per CDR3 protein. The sample holds about 180,000 distinct CDR3 sequences; roughly 30% are singletons and the top ten take 3.5% to 4.5%. In regard to this clonotype: The antigen is not known. Just one base apart from a much larger clone, this may be a read error. Likely a read error: the CDR3 ends without its conserved phenylalanine or tryptophan.

Samples came from axillary lymph nodes draining the breast cancer. General study results and limits: Tumor repertoires ranked between lymph nodes and nontumor tissue in diversity, with V and J gene preferences. Most tumor T cells seemingly derive from lymph node, then expand in tumor. Tumor T cell lymph node origin was a supported hypothesis, not proven.

Sample: axillary lymph node tissue. The sequence derives from a female donor with breast cancer. Some clones in this sample may be carry-over from other donors' samples.

The CDR3 reads CASNKDRGYSGYTL. Written as DNA, the CDR3 is TGTGCCAGTAACAAAGACAGGGGGTATTCTGGCTACACCCTC. The rearrangement links TRBV19 to TRBJ1-2, with 9 bases that match TRBD1. Trimming removed 7 bases from V and 7 bases from J; junction bases left unmatched: 10. Germline CDR1 reads LNHDA; CDR2 reads SQIVND (reference sequence). The CDR3 sequence is 14 residues long.